Ten or more counts support the clone carrying this T cell receptor beta chain. The antigen remains unidentified. This entry is derived from a study of T-cell reconstitution after alpha-beta-depleted transplantation in children. During its preparation, the TCRbeta library received unique molecular identifiers. TCRdb fed the PCR reads into MiXCR, producing one record per CDR3 protein. Here the sample spans 400,000 to 550,000 distinct CDR3 sequences, 8% to 11% being singletons. The CDR3 is 17 amino acids. CDR1 and CDR2 from the germline V gene are DFQATT and SNEGSKA (reference sequence). With V trimmed by 0 bases and J by 2 bases, 11 bases remained unmatched. The study, taken as a whole, reports: Reportedly, roughly two months post-transplant, alpha-beta T cells arose from several hundred expanded graft clones. Most T-cell counts and diversity one year after the transplant came from T cells that were newly produced.

The starting material was PBMCs, obtained before TCRalphabeta/CD19-depleted stem cell transplant. The chain couples TRBV20-1 to TRBJ2-7; 9 positions match TRBD1. This TCR came from a child aged 2 to 15 with inherited bone marrow failure, due to receive a stem cell transplant. The CDR3 here is CSARDSRGTGLPYEQYF. The CDR3 nucleotides are TGCAGTGCTAGAGATTCACGGGGGACAGGGCTACCCTACGAGCAGTACTTC.